This TCR beta chain was identified in a study of T cells in Graves' hyperthyroidism and ophthalmopathy. The study left out patients who had uncontrolled infection, other autoimmune disease, pregnancy or lactation. CDR1 is SGHRS, CDR2 YFSETQ, per germline. The CDR3 length is 13 residues. Trimming took 5 bases from V and 2 from J; bases not matched to a gene: 2. From RNA transcripts, TCR beta CDR3 regions were amplified. First-round RT-PCR of the TCR CDR3 relied on the HTBI primer set. TCRdb reprocessed the multiplex PCR reads with MiXCR, giving one entry per CDR3 protein. The sample records a few hundred thousand distinct CDR3 sequences, about 46% being singletons. Turning to this clonotype: No antigen is known for it.

Study observations and caveats: Most expanded thyroid clonotypes above 0.001 also appeared in blood. Stable hyperthyroidism was told apart from ophthalmopathy by a model built on 13 V-J features.

The source material was peripheral blood or thyroid tissue (not recorded which). The V gene is TRBV5-1, the J gene TRBJ1-1, with TRBD1 matching over 8 bases. The TCR comes from an adult woman with Graves' disease, either hyperthyroidism or ophthalmopathy (not recorded which). CDR3 loop: CASRTGENTEAFF. The DNA for the CDR3 is TGCGCCAGCAGGACAGGGGAAAACACTGAAGCTTTCTTT.